This T cell receptor (beta chain) was observed in a study of response to subunit inactivated influenza vaccine. This clonotype was seen more than once but under ten times. Its antigen remains unknown. Broader study findings: The authors proposed limited new T cell recruitment per seasonal influenza vaccination.

From the RT-PCR reads, TCRdb called clonotypes with MiXCR, one entry per CDR3 protein. Found here are 150,000 to 200,000 distinct CDR3 sequences, about 10% of them singletons; the top ten hold roughly 40%. Germline V gene sequence: CDR1 PRHDT, CDR2 FYEKMQ (reference sequence). The CDR3 totals 13 residues. V was shortened by 2 bases and J by 6 bases, with 8 bases between the two germline ends. The sample was CD8+ T cells sorted from PBMCs, taken around 25 months after vaccination. The receptor comes from a man aged 50-75 years who received an inactivated influenza vaccine. V gene TRBV13 combines with J gene TRBJ2-1, with unresolved D. CDR3: CASSLTGFNEQFF. The CDR3, as DNA: TGTGCCAGCAGCTTAACCGGTTTCAATGAGCAGTTCTTC.